This T cell receptor beta chain was recovered during a study of T-cell memory formation after mild COVID-19. There are many counts of this clonotype. Its antigen remains unknown. Study findings and constraints: Clones that got smaller from day 15 to 85 had even CD4/CD8, while clones growing later tipped toward CD4+. The CD4+ clones that contracted clustered mainly within CM and EM, and the CD8+ clones concentrated in EMRA. Second-wave clones with a day 37 peak had unconfirmed SARS-CoV-2 specificity.

V was shortened by 6 bases and J by 4 bases, with 18 bases between the two germline ends. The CDR3 runs to 15 residues. 5'RACE with constant-segment primers yielded barcoded, UMI-tagged TCR alpha and TCR beta cDNA libraries. TCRdb analysed the 5' RACE reads with MiXCR anew, one entry per CDR3 protein. The repertoire holds around 140,000 distinct CDR3 sequences, with about 5.5% as singletons. The TCR was taken from an adult woman who had mild COVID-19 (a few samples of this study predate the infection). Cell type and time point are not known. The V and J genes are TRBV12-3 or TRBV12-4 and TRBJ1-2, with TRBD1 as a possible D gene (6 bases). The sample taken for sequencing was PBMCs or a T cell subset sorted from them (not recorded which). The DNA of the CDR3 is TGTGCCAGCAGCTCCGACAGGAAACCCTCCTATGGCTACACCTTC. This encodes CASSSDRKPSYGYTF.